This passage covers 27 T cell receptor beta chains from one sample sequenced in a study of blood T cell repertoires in COVID-19. The method was immunoSEQ multiplex PCR; TCRdb's version includes in-frame clones alone and lacks a portion of them. The sample consists of 60,000 to 70,000 clones, roughly four fifths of them appearing once. Sequenced: peripheral blood. The receptor source for this set is a human donor in a cohort sampled during active COVID-19.

V and J are TRBV27 and TRBJ1-6; D not certain. CDR1 is MNHEY, CDR2 SMNVEV, per germline (reference sequence). The V end lost 4 bases, the J end lost 6 bases, and 4 bases lay between the germline ends. The CDR3 covers 12 residues. CDR3 in DNA: TGTGCCAGCAGTTCTCGTAATTCACCCCTCCACTTT. This codes for CASSSRNSPLHF.

With respect to this clone: The junction does not match germline at one end; this may be a read error. The rearrangement joins TRBV5-8 to TRBJ2-7; 8 bases fit TRBD1. The CDR3 is made up of 11 amino acids. Germline lookup yields CDR1 SGHTS and CDR2 YDEGEE. This CDR3 is CASSIRDRFFF. The CDR3 nucleotides are TGTGCCAGCAGCATCCGGGACAGGTTCTTCTTC.

The gene calls are TRBV6-5 and TRBJ2-3; 8 bases align to TRBD2. With V trimmed by 8 bases and J by 4 bases, 8 bases remained unmatched. Germline assignment: CDR1 MNHEY and CDR2 SVGAGI. The CDR3 runs to 14 residues. This CDR3 reads CASAPGLEADTQYF. The CDR3 region has the DNA TGTGCCAGCGCACCGGGACTAGAAGCAGATACGCAGTATTTT.

A single count supports this clone. The chain carries TRBV30 and TRBJ1-2, with 9 bases aligning to TRBD1. The CDR3 extends over 14 amino acids. Germline V gene sequence: CDR1 GTSNPN, CDR2 SVGIG (reference sequence). The trim removed 3 bases at V and 4 bases at J, leaving 6 bases unmatched. CDR3 DNA: TGTGCCTGGAGGCAACAGGGGGCAGGCTATGGCTACACCTTC. Its translation: CAWRQQGAGYGYTF.

The V and J genes are TRBV28 and TRBJ1-1, with 7 bases aligning to TRBD1. CDR1 is MDHEN and CDR2 is SYDVKM in the germline V gene. The ends lost 7 bases at V and 4 bases at J; junction bases unmatched: 12. This CDR3 region has 15 residues. The CDR3: CASITWDRPSTEAFF. The CDR3 nucleotides read TGTGCCAGCATTACCTGGGACAGACCCAGCACTGAAGCTTTCTTT.

This chain links TRBV30 with TRBJ1-5, with D perhaps TRBD1 (6 bases). V lost 2 bases to trimming and J lost 7 bases, with 12 bases between them. In germline, CDR1 is GTSNPN, CDR2 SVGIG (reference sequence). This CDR3 comprises 13 residues. For the CDR3, the DNA is TGTGCCTGGAGTACGGGACATTTCCAGCCCCAGCATTTT. It is translated as CAWSTGHFQPQHF.

This rearrangement joins TRBV6-5 to TRBJ2-7; no clear D gene. The CDR3 is made up of 14 amino acids. V shed 6 bases and J shed 0 bases, with 12 bases lying between them. Germline CDR1 reads MNHEY; CDR2 reads SVGAGI. The DNA for the CDR3 is TGTGCCAGCAGCACTACTCGGAGCTCCTACGAGCAGTACTTC. Amino acids: CASSTTRSSYEQYF.

The chain couples TRBV21-1 to TRBJ2-7; the D segment call TRBD2 is taken from the table without a DNA check. TRBV21-1 is listed as a pseudogene. This CDR3 is built from 15 residues. CDR3 amino acids: CASSKEGGGPHEQYF. Written as DNA, the CDR3 is TGTGCCAGCAGCAAAGAGGGAGGGGGGCCCCACGAGCAGTACTTC.

CDR3 protein: CASSLDSGMGSPLHF. The CDR3 coding sequence is TGTGCCAGCAGCTTGGATTCAGGGATGGGGTCACCCCTCCACTTT. The V gene is TRBV5-6, the J gene TRBJ1-6; D is possibly TRBD1 (5 bases). CDR1 SGHDT and CDR2 YYEEEE come from the germline V gene. CDR3 length equals 15 residues. Trimming took off 0 bases at V and 10 bases at J, with 14 bases between the two ends.

The chain employs TRBV6-2 or TRBV6-3 and TRBJ1-3, with D maybe TRBD1 (6 bases). The germline V and J ends were trimmed by 5 bases and 3 bases, with 11 bases remaining between them. Germline CDR1 reads MNHEY; CDR2 reads SVGEGT. The CDR3 runs 14 residues. The CDR3 loop reads CASSPGTLGNTIYF. The DNA for the CDR3 is TGTGCCAGCAGTCCCGGGACACTTGGAAACACCATATATTTT.

The genes are TRBV29-1 and TRBJ1-1, with D possibly being TRBD1 (5 bases). V lost 5 bases and J lost 0, with 19 bases in between. The CDR3 spans 16 residues. Germline values: CDR1 SQVTM, CDR2 ANQGSEA. CDR3 sequence reads: CSVFAITGQLNTEAFF. The DNA for the CDR3 is TGCAGCGTTTTCGCGATAACAGGTCAACTGAACACTGAAGCTTTCTTT.

V and J are TRBV7-3 and TRBJ1-5; D is possibly TRBD1 (6 bases). Germline V lookup: CDR1 SGHTA, CDR2 FQGTGA. The CDR3 loop spans 16 amino acids. Trimming took off 5 bases at V and 9 bases at J, with 23 bases between the two ends. CDR3 residues: CASSADGTRQGRPQHF. CDR3 bases: TGTGCCAGCAGCGCAGACGGGACACGGCAAGGGAGGCCCCAGCATTTT.

The V gene is TRBV5-5, the J gene TRBJ2-7; D is unclear. The CDR3 is 14 amino acids. Per germline, CDR1 SGHKS and CDR2 YYEKEE (reference sequence). V was clipped by 2 bases and J by 0 bases, with 9 bases between them. This CDR3 reads CASSFSGHSYEQYF. Here the CDR3 DNA reads TGTGCCAGCAGCTTTTCCGGTCACTCCTACGAGCAGTACTTC.

The V call is TRBV7-6, the J call TRBJ1-3; the D gene is possibly TRBD1 (6 bases). Germline CDR1 and CDR2: SGHVS and FNYEAQ. Trimming shortened V by 4 bases and J by 0 bases, and 13 bases separated the two germline ends. This CDR3 contains 16 residues. The CDR3 spells CASSSRQVSSGNTIYF. CDR3 nucleotide sequence: TGTGCCAGCAGCTCCAGACAGGTCAGCTCTGGAAACACCATATATTTT. Based on the CDR3 plus reference TRBV7-6 and TRBJ1-3, the full variable domain is GAGVSQSPRYKVTKRGQDVALRCDPISGHVSLYWYRQALGQGPEFLTYFNYEAQQDKSGLPNDRFSAERPEGSISTLTIQRTEQRDSAMYRCASSSRQVSSGNTIYFGEGSWLTVV.

The chain links TRBV14 to TRBJ2-1; D may be TRBD2 (5 bases). Trimming pared 6 bases from V and 6 bases from J, leaving 27 bases between. CDR1 and CDR2 from the germline V gene are SGHDN and FVKESK. The CDR3 is made up of 18 amino acids. CDR3 DNA sequence: TGTGCCAGCAGTGGAGAAGGGCTAGCCCTCCCTTCACGCAATGAGCAGTTCTTC. Protein product: CASSGEGLALPSRNEQFF.

This clone was seen just once. The rearrangement joins TRBV7-9 to TRBJ1-2, with D hard to call. Trimming cost V 3 bases and J 3 bases, with 8 bases left between them. Germline loops: CDR1 SEHNR, CDR2 FQNEAQ (reference sequence). This CDR3 is built from 13 residues. CDR3 in amino acids: CASSLGSYYGYTF. CDR3 sequence (DNA): TGTGCCAGCAGCTTGGGCTCCTACTATGGCTACACCTTC. Looking up the rest from reference TRBV7-9 and TRBJ1-2 gives the full variable domain: DTGVSQNPRHKITKRGQNVTFRCDPISEHNRLYWYRQTLGQGPEFLTYFQNEAQLEKSRLLSDRFSAERPKGSFSTLEIQRTEQGDSAMYLCASSLGSYYGYTFGSGTRLTVV.

This clone has only one observation. The chain recombines TRBV9 with TRBJ2-5; a possible D gene is TRBD2 (5 bases). V was clipped by 4 bases and J by 4 bases, with 17 bases between them. The CDR3 covers 15 residues. Germline assignment: CDR1 SGDLS and CDR2 YYNGEE. In DNA form, the CDR3 reads TGTGCCAGCAGCCCCGGAGGACTGTCCCGAGAGACCCAGTACTTC. This sequence encodes CASSPGGLSRETQYF.

The V call is TRBV15, the J call TRBJ2-3; possibly TRBD2 for D (6 bases). The CDR3 sequence is 13 residues long. Between the trimmed V and J ends, which lost 8 bases and 4 bases, there was a span of 13 bases. The germline V gene has CDR1 LNHNV and CDR2 YYDKDF (reference sequence). The chain's CDR3 is CATGGVVADTQYF. The DNA for the CDR3 is TGTGCCACCGGCGGGGTAGTCGCAGATACGCAGTATTTT.

The chain uses TRBV5-1 and TRBJ2-3, with D uncertain. Per the germline V gene, CDR1 is SGHRS and CDR2 is YFSETQ. The CDR3 is 14 amino acids. Trimming took off 2 bases at V and 0 bases at J, with 7 bases between the two ends. CDR3 coding DNA: TGCGCCAGCAGCTTTAGCCCTAGCACAGATACGCAGTATTTT. It yields the protein CASSFSPSTDTQYF. Full variable domain (remainder filled in from reference TRBV5-1 and TRBJ2-3): KAGVTQTPRYLIKTRGQQVTLSCSPISGHRSVSWYQQTPGQGLQFLFEYFSETQRNKGNFPGRFSGRQFSNSRSEMNVSTLELGDSALYLCASSFSPSTDTQYFGPGTRLTVL.

The chain has TRBV11-1 and TRBJ1-5; TRBD1 matches 9 bases. The CDR3 is 15 residues long. Trimming took 2 bases from V and 5 from J; bases not matched to a gene: 4. Germline V gene lookup returns CDR1 SGHAT and CDR2 FQDESV (reference sequence). The CDR3 sequence is CASSLHRGLHQPQHF. CDR3 nucleotide sequence: TGTGCCAGCAGCTTACACAGGGGGCTTCATCAGCCCCAGCATTTT.

This chain uses TRBV4-1 with TRBJ1-4, with 7 bases aligning to TRBD1. The V gene's germline CDR1 is MGHRA and CDR2 YSYEKL. Trimming took 7 bases from V and 0 from J; bases not matched to a gene: 8. The CDR3 has 16 residues. For the CDR3, the DNA is TGCGCCAGCAAGAGGACAGGAGTAGCAACTAATGAAAAACTGTTTTTT. Translated: CASKRTGVATNEKLFF.

The chain links TRBV5-4 to TRBJ1-1; weak D call: TRBD1 (6 bases). Germline CDR1 and CDR2: SGHNT and YYREEE (reference sequence). V lost 6 bases, J lost 11 bases, and 17 bases lay in between. The CDR3 contains 12 residues. Here the CDR3 reads CASKSGGSMAFF. The CDR3, as DNA: TGTGCCAGCAAATCGGGGGGCTCTATGGCTTTCTTT.

The chain is built from TRBV5-4 and TRBJ1-2; the D is unclear. CDR3 size: 12 residues. The V gene's germline CDR1 is SGHNT and CDR2 YYREEE (reference sequence). V shed 5 bases and J shed 1 base, with 6 bases lying between them. The CDR3 region has the DNA TGTGCCAGCAGGACTGGTAACTATGGCTACACCTTC. It translates to CASRTGNYGYTF.

This clone has only a few counts. CDR3 region: CASRSQGHEQFF. In nucleotides, the CDR3 is TGTGCCAGCAGATCCCAGGGGCATGAGCAGTTCTTC. The rearrangement joins TRBV25-1 to TRBJ2-1, with D possibly TRBD1 on 6 matching bases. Between the trimmed V and J ends, which lost 6 bases and 8 bases, there was a span of 11 bases. The CDR3 runs 12 residues. Germline assignment: CDR1 MGHDK and CDR2 SYGVNS.

The chain employs TRBV9 and TRBJ1-3; 10 bases match TRBD1. The CDR3 contains 16 residues. CDR1 is SGDLS and CDR2 is YYNGEE in the germline V gene. The V gene end was trimmed by 4 bases and the J gene end by 4 bases; junction bases not matched to a gene: 8. The CDR3 DNA is TGTGCCAGCAGCTCCCGGGACAGGGGATCCGGAAACACCATATATTTT. It yields the protein CASSSRDRGSGNTIYF.

The CDR3 DNA is TGTGCCAGCAGTCGACAGGTCTTCGATGAGCAGTTCTTC. Translating gives CASSRQVFDEQFF. The genes are TRBV12-3 or TRBV12-4 and TRBJ2-1; D possibly corresponds to TRBD1 (6 bases). The CDR3 extends over 13 amino acids. V lost 5 bases and J lost 8, with 13 bases in between.

J is TRBJ2-7 and V is TRBV27; the match to TRBD2 covers 7 bases. The length of the CDR3 is 15 residues. Trimming removed 3 bases from V and 2 bases from J; junction bases left unmatched: 7. Germline V gives CDR1 MNHEY, CDR2 SMNVEV (reference sequence). As DNA, the CDR3 is TGTGCCAGCAGTTTTCAGCTAGCGGTACCCTACGAGCAGTACTTC. Translated, it gives CASSFQLAVPYEQYF.